The entry that follows covers one T cell receptor (beta chain) sequence. This CDR3 has 15 residues. CDR1 WNHNN and CDR2 SYGVQD come from the germline V gene (reference sequence). Losses at the gene ends were 3 bases for V and 1 base for J; bases not matched to a gene: 4. This sample stems from a study of blood T cell repertoires in COVID-19. Looking at the study overall: From T cells, B-cell-depleted T cells, or PBMCs came the material, which was cDNA or gDNA.

Sequencing was performed with immunoSEQ multiplex PCR; in TCRdb, only in-frame clones are kept and a portion is missing. Here the sample spans around 140,000 clones, 80% to 85% being singletons. V usage is TRBV10-1 and J usage is TRBJ1-1, with TRBD1 matching over 8 bases. Sequencing was carried out using peripheral blood. This sequence originates from a man between 60 and 75 years old with acute or convalescent COVID-19. The CDR3, as DNA: TGCGCCAGCAGTGACCCTGGACAGGGGAACACTGAAGCTTTCTTT. Protein product: CASSDPGQGNTEAFF.